What follows are 28 T cell receptor beta chains derived from one specimen sequenced in a study of T cells in localized non-small cell lung cancer. This table comes from immunoSEQ multiplex PCR, and its TCRdb copy is limited to in-frame clones, with some not included. The repertoire consists of about 52,000 clones, with 70% to 90% occurring once and the leading ten covering about a sixth. The sample was PBMCs, taken before any cancer treatment. These receptors all come from a female donor with stage II lung adenocarcinoma.

The chain has TRBV5-1 and TRBJ1-3; D gene ambiguous. The CDR3 totals 14 residues. The ends were cut back, 2 bases at V and 4 bases at J, with 10 bases in the middle. The V gene's germline CDR1 is SGHRS and CDR2 YFSETQ. The CDR3 is CASSFSGAGNTIYF. Written as DNA, the CDR3 is TGCGCCAGCAGCTTTTCGGGAGCCGGAAACACCATATATTTT.

The genes are TRBV19 and TRBJ2-3; D call uncertain. V gave up 5 bases and J gave up 0 bases, with 9 bases separating them. The germline V gene has CDR1 LNHDA and CDR2 SQIVND (reference sequence). The CDR3 is 14 residues long. Here the CDR3 reads CASSQAPSTDTQYF. The CDR3 DNA reads as TGTGCCAGTAGTCAGGCTCCGAGCACAGATACGCAGTATTTT.

This sequence joins TRBV18 and TRBJ1-1, with TRBD1 as a possible D gene (5 bases). This CDR3 is built from 14 residues. Trimming shortened V by 6 bases and J by 2 bases, and 13 bases separated the two germline ends. Germline CDR1 is KGHSH and CDR2 is LQKENI. The CDR3: CASSPSTGNTEAFF. Here the CDR3 DNA reads TGTGCCAGCTCGCCAAGCACAGGAAACACTGAAGCTTTCTTT.

This clone has more than one count but fewer than ten. The chain has TRBV6-5 and TRBJ1-4; no clear D gene. Trimming removed 7 bases at V and 5 bases at J, with 14 bases between. Germline CDR1 is MNHEY and CDR2 is SVGAGI. There are 14 residues in the CDR3. The CDR3 nucleotides read TGTGCCAGCAAGACGGACGGAAGAAATGAAAAACTGTTTTTT. Translation gives CASKTDGRNEKLFF.

The genes are TRBV21-1 and TRBJ2-5; TRBD2 is the table's D call, not checked against the DNA. TRBV21-1 is a pseudogene locus. The CDR3 is 15 residues long. The CDR3 DNA reads as TGTGCCAGCAGCAAAGCCACTAGCGGACAAGAGACCCAGTACTTC. Its protein is CASSKATSGQETQYF.

This clone has only one observation. This chain joins TRBV5-6 and TRBJ2-2, with 11 bases identical to TRBD2. The length of the CDR3 is 16 residues. V shed 2 bases and J 5 bases; nucleotides not matched to a gene: 5. From germline, CDR1 is SGHDT and CDR2 YYEEEE. CDR3 sequence (DNA): TGTGCCAGCAGCTTACTAGCGGGGGCGGGGACCGGGGAGCTGTTTTTT. Translated: CASSLLAGAGTGELFF.

This clone appeared a few times. V is TRBV12-5 and J is TRBJ1-1; the D is unclear. V shed 1 base and J shed 1 base, with 4 bases lying between them. This CDR3 contains 13 residues. Germline CDR1 is LGHNT and CDR2 is FRNRAP. CDR3 region: CASGLGGNTEAFF. The CDR3 DNA reads TGTGCTAGTGGTTTGGGGGGGAACACTGAAGCTTTCTTT.

This clone was picked up one time. The chain joins TRBV5-1 to TRBJ2-1; 10 positions match TRBD1. The CDR3 is 16 amino acids. The germline gives CDR1 SGHRS, CDR2 YFSETQ. V lost 0 bases, J lost 6 bases, and 6 bases stayed unmatched. CDR3 in amino acids: CASSLAPGQGFNEQFF. DNA for the CDR3: TGCGCCAGCAGCTTGGCGCCGGGACAGGGGTTCAATGAGCAGTTCTTC. The full variable domain, its missing parts supplied by reference TRBV5-1 and TRBJ2-1, is KAGVTQTPRYLIKTRGQQVTLSCSPISGHRSVSWYQQTPGQGLQFLFEYFSETQRNKGNFPGRFSGRQFSNSRSEMNVSTLELGDSALYLCASSLAPGQGFNEQFFGPGTRLTVL.

The chain joins TRBV7-8 to TRBJ2-7; D could derive from TRBD1 or TRBD2 (5 bases each). V was cut by 7 bases and J by 5 bases, with 21 bases left in between. Per germline, CDR1 SGHVS and CDR2 FQNEAQ. The CDR3 loop spans 15 amino acids. CDR3 region: CASIPPGRLGHEQYF. In nucleotides, the CDR3 is TGTGCCAGCATCCCCCCGGGACGCCTGGGGCACGAGCAGTACTTC.

Notes on this clone: Sequence at one end of the junction differs from germline and may be a read error. Other DNA sequences in the sample encode the same CDR3. The chain recombines TRBV5-1 with TRBJ1-2; D not certain. The CDR3 consists of 15 residues. CDR1 SGHRS and CDR2 YFSETQ come from the germline V gene. CDR3 loop: CASSLTPDSNYGYTF. CDR3 coding DNA: TGCGCCAGCAGTTTGACCCCGGACTCTAACTACGGCTACACCTTC. Combining the CDR3 with reference TRBV5-1 and TRBJ1-2 gives the whole variable domain KAGVTQTPRYLIKTRGQQVTLSCSPISGHRSVSWYQQTPGQGLQFLFEYFSETQRNKGNFPGRFSGRQFSNSRSEMNVSTLELGDSALYLCASSLTPDSNYGYTFGSGTRLTVV.

The chain recombines TRBV15 with TRBJ1-2, with 7 bases identical to TRBD1. CDR3 length: 16 residues. Germline V lookup: CDR1 LNHNV, CDR2 YYDKDF (reference sequence). V was pared by 0 bases and J by 2 bases, with 6 bases of the junction left unmatched. The CDR3 DNA reads TGTGCCACCAGCAGAGATCTGGGACAGCGAAACTATGGCTACACCTTC. Translation gives CATSRDLGQRNYGYTF.

The rearrangement uses TRBV25-1 and TRBJ1-2; tentative D call: TRBD1 (5 bases). The CDR3 has 12 residues. V was trimmed by 3 bases and J by 3 bases, leaving 5 bases between them. CDR1 and CDR2 (germline): MGHDK, SYGVNS. The CDR3 here is CASSEGDYGYTF. Written as DNA, the CDR3 is TGTGCCAGCAGTGAGGGGGACTATGGCTACACCTTC.

This rearrangement joins TRBV7-4 to TRBJ2-1, with 7 bases matching TRBD2. The length of the CDR3 is 13 residues. Germline lookup yields CDR1 SGHVT and CDR2 SQSDAQ. Trimming removed 8 bases from V and 4 bases from J; junction bases left unmatched: 5. The DNA of the CDR3 is TGTGCCAGCGCGGGGGAGAGGTACAATGAGCAGTTCTTC. This encodes CASAGERYNEQFF.

The rearrangement links TRBV15 to TRBJ1-4, with 12 bases matching TRBD1. The CDR3 spans 19 residues. The V gene end was trimmed by 5 bases and the J gene end by 5 bases; junction bases not matched to a gene: 15. Germline V CDR1 and CDR2: LNHNV, YYDKDF (reference sequence). This CDR3 reads CATSVRDRGPMGNNEKLFF. CDR3 DNA sequence: TGTGCCACCAGCGTCCGGGACAGGGGGCCAATGGGGAACAATGAAAAACTGTTTTTT.

The J gene is TRBJ1-3, the V gene TRBV5-1; D gene unclear. The CDR3 runs 16 residues. Trimming removed 2 bases from V and 1 base from J, with 13 bases in between. The germline V gene has CDR1 SGHRS and CDR2 YFSETQ. CDR3 amino acids: CASSFFPLRSGNTIYF. The CDR3 nucleotides are TGCGCCAGCAGCTTTTTCCCCCTTCGTTCTGGAAACACCATATATTTT.

Here the CDR3 DNA reads TGTGCCAGCAGTGCCGTTGCGAGCACCGGGGAGCTGTTTTTT. As protein: CASSAVASTGELFF. This sequence joins TRBV6-1 and TRBJ2-2; no clear D gene. V was shortened by 4 bases and J by 4 bases, with 10 bases between the two germline ends. Germline values: CDR1 MNHNS, CDR2 SASEGT. The CDR3 sequence is 14 residues long.

The V call is TRBV18, the J call TRBJ1-1, with D possibly matching TRBD1 (5 bases). V gave up 2 bases and J gave up 2 bases, with 9 bases separating them. Germline V CDR1 and CDR2: KGHSH, LQKENI. The CDR3 loop spans 14 amino acids. CDR3 region: CASSPRQINTEAFF. As DNA, the CDR3 is TGTGCCAGCTCACCAAGACAGATCAACACTGAAGCTTTCTTT.

The rearrangement joins TRBV6-5 to TRBJ2-3; the D gene is possibly TRBD2 (6 bases). Germline lookup yields CDR1 MNHEY and CDR2 SVGAGI. V dropped 7 bases and J dropped 3 bases, with 14 bases sitting between them. The CDR3 is 14 residues long. CDR3 amino acids: CASKKRAGTDTQYF. The CDR3 bases are TGTGCCAGCAAGAAAAGGGCGGGAACAGATACGCAGTATTTT.

This chain connects TRBV27 to TRBJ2-7, with 7 nucleotides matching TRBD1. Trimming removed 5 bases from V and 2 bases from J; junction bases left unmatched: 9. The germline V gene encodes CDR1 MNHEY and CDR2 SMNVEV (reference sequence). There are 15 residues in the CDR3. CDR3 residues: CASSPRQGVAYEQYF. The CDR3, as DNA: TGTGCCAGCAGTCCCCGACAGGGCGTCGCCTACGAGCAGTACTTC.

The chain is built from TRBV7-9 and TRBJ2-5; D is ambiguous. The CDR3 runs 15 residues. The V gene's germline CDR1 is SEHNR and CDR2 FQNEAQ (reference sequence). V was pared by 3 bases and J by 0 bases, with 11 bases between. CDR3 loop: CASSFDVRYQETQYF. The DNA of the CDR3 is TGTGCCAGCAGCTTTGACGTAAGGTACCAAGAGACCCAGTACTTC.

The genes are TRBV2 and TRBJ1-1; D unclear. Germline V gives CDR1 SNHLY, CDR2 FYNNEI. V dropped 6 bases and J dropped 0 bases, with 2 bases sitting between them. The CDR3 extends over 11 amino acids. The CDR3 protein is CASSVNTEAFF. The CDR3 region has the DNA TGTGCCAGCAGCGTGAACACTGAAGCTTTCTTT.

V usage is TRBV5-1 and J usage is TRBJ1-1; D remains ambiguous. The length of the CDR3 is 11 residues. Deletions cut 1 base from V and 7 bases from J, with 5 bases between. The V gene's germline CDR1 is SGHRS and CDR2 YFSETQ. CDR3 sequence: CASSLTGEAFF. The CDR3 DNA sequence: TGCGCCAGCAGCTTGACGGGTGAAGCTTTCTTT.

The gene calls are TRBV5-4 and TRBJ1-1, with 7 bases matching TRBD1. This CDR3 has 15 amino acids. Germline CDR1 is SGHNT and CDR2 is YYREEE (reference sequence). Trimming removed 1 base from V and 2 bases from J; junction bases left unmatched: 5. The CDR3 here is CASSLRRQGNTEAFF. CDR3 sequence (DNA): TGTGCCAGCAGCTTGAGGCGACAGGGAAACACTGAAGCTTTCTTT.

The chain links TRBV12-5 to TRBJ2-7; tentatively, D is TRBD1 (6 bases). V was clipped by 1 base and J by 6 bases, with 10 bases between them. The CDR3 is 13 residues long. The germline V gene has CDR1 LGHNT and CDR2 FRNRAP. CDR3 bases: TGTGCTAGTGGTTTGGAACAGGGCCTCGAGCAGTACTTC. It is translated as CASGLEQGLEQYF. The full variable domain, its missing parts supplied by reference TRBV12-5 and TRBJ2-7, is DARVTQTPRHKVTEMGQEVTMRCQPILGHNTVFWYRQTMMQGLELLAYFRNRAPLDDSGMPKDRFSAEMPDATLATLKIQPSEPRDSAVYFCASGLEQGLEQYFGPGTRLTVT.

Only a few counts were recorded for this clone. V gene TRBV2 combines with J gene TRBJ2-7; D is ambiguous. The V gene lost 3 bases and the J gene lost 7 bases, with 7 bases spanning the gap. Germline V gene sequence: CDR1 SNHLY, CDR2 FYNNEI. The CDR3 spans 11 residues. The CDR3 nucleotides are TGTGCCAGCAGTGACAGATTAGAGCAGTACTTC. Translation: CASSDRLEQYF.

This clone appeared a single time. The V and J genes are TRBV18 and TRBJ2-7; no firm D call. Germline V gene lookup returns CDR1 KGHSH and CDR2 LQKENI. CDR3 length equals 15 residues. Trimming stripped 2 bases from V and 7 bases from J, with 18 bases between. CDR3 loop: CASSPRSTPAGEQYF. CDR3 in DNA: TGTGCCAGCTCACCAAGAAGCACCCCGGCTGGGGAGCAGTACTTC.

The chain is built from TRBV11-2 and TRBJ1-3; D is perhaps TRBD1 (5 bases). Germline V CDR1 and CDR2: SGHAT, FQNNGV. V lost 6 bases and J lost 2, with 14 bases in between. The CDR3 totals 15 residues. CDR3 in DNA: TGTGCCAGCAGACGGGACCCCTCCACTGGAAACACCATATATTTT. Residues: CASRRDPSTGNTIYF.

This rearrangement joins TRBV6-5 to TRBJ1-2; tentatively, D is TRBD1 (6 bases). Trimming cost V 6 bases and J 8 bases, with 16 bases left between them. The CDR3 contains 13 residues. Germline V gene sequence: CDR1 MNHEY, CDR2 SVGAGI. CDR3 sequence reads: CASRIQGSKGYTF. The CDR3 coding sequence is TGTGCCAGCAGGATACAGGGTTCGAAGGGCTACACCTTC.